The clone carrying this T cell receptor (beta chain) appeared a single time. Antigen specificity is unknown. This record comes from a study of CD8+CD57+ T cells in acquired aplastic anemia. About the study: Sorted cells (CD4+ and CD8+) yielded DNA amounts that averaged about 3.1 ug. For CD4+ cells, healthy donors had an average of about 10 million reads.

Profiling that covered TCR beta VDJ and CDR3 relied on genomic DNA as its template. TCRdb re-analysed the reads in MiXCR, keeping a single row per CDR3 protein. The table includes over 150,000 distinct CDR3 sequences, roughly half detected once. V shed 2 bases, J shed 2 bases, and the junction held 5 bases outside the gene matches. Per the germline V gene, CDR1 is SGHRS and CDR2 is YFSETQ. The CDR3 contains 16 residues. Study outcomes and limitations: Patients were compared with controls for CD8+ Simpson's diversity, and no significant difference emerged. Approximately 29 was the count of CD8+ CDR3 sequences that patients shared with controls.

The sequencing input was sorted CD4+, CD8+, or CD8+CD57+ T cells (not recorded which) from PBMCs. The receptor was derived from a human donor in good health, serving as a control. The gene calls are TRBV5-1 and TRBJ2-5, with 11 bases matching TRBD2. CDR3 nucleotide sequence: TGCGCCAGCAGCTTCGGGACTAGCGGCATACAAGAGACCCAGTACTTC. It yields the protein CASSFGTSGIQETQYF.